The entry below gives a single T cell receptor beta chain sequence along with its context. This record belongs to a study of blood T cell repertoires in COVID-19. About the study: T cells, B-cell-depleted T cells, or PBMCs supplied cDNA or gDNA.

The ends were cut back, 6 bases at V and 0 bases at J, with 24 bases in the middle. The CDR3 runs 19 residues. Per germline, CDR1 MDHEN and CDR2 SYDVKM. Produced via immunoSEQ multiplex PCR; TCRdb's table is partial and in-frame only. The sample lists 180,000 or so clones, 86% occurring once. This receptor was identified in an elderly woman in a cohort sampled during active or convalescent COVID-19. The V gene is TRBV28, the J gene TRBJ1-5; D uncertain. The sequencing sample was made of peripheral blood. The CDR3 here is CASSTPAEYEDYSNQPQHF. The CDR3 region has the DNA TGTGCCAGCAGCACGCCCGCGGAGTATGAGGATTATAGCAATCAGCCCCAGCATTTT.